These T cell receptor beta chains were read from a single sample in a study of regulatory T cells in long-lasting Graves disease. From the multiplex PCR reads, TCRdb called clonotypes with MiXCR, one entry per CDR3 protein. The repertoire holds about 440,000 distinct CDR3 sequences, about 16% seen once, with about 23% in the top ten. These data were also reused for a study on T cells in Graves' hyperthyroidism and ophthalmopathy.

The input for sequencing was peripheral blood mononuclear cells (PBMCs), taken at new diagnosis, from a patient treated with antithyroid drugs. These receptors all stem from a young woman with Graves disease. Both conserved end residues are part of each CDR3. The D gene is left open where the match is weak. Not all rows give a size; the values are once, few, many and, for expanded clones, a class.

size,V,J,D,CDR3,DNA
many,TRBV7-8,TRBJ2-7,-,CASSLVELALPYEQYF,TGTGCCAGCAGCTTAGTTGAGTTGGCACTACCCTACGAGCAGTACTTC
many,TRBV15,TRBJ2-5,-,CATSRGTTETQYF,TGTGCCACCAGCAGAGGAACAACGGAGACCCAGTACTTC
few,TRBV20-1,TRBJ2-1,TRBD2,CSARDLTSAQSEQFF,TGCAGTGCTAGAGATCTAACTAGCGCACAAAGTGAGCAGTTCTTC
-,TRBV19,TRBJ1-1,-,CASRAGKGTEAFF,TGTGCCAGTAGGGCAGGCAAGGGCACTGAAGCTTTCTTT
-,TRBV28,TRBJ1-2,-,CASSLSSGDGYTF,TGTGCCAGCAGTTTATCAAGTGGCGATGGCTACACCTTC
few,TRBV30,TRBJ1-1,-,CAQTGTGNTEAFF,TGTGCCCAAACCGGGACGGGGAACACTGAAGCTTTCTTT
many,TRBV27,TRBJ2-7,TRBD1,CASSFSRQGEAYEQYF,TGTGCCAGCAGTTTCTCCCGACAGGGGGAAGCCTACGAGCAGTACTTC
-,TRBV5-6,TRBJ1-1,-,CANHPFGRPTEAFF,TGTGCCAACCACCCATTTGGCAGACCTACTGAAGCTTTCTTT
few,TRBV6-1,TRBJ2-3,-,CANSADTQYF,TGTGCCAATTCGGCAGATACGCAGTATTTT
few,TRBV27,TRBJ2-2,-,CASSFGESTGELFF,TGTGCCAGCAGTTTCGGGGAAAGTACCGGGGAGCTGTTTTTT
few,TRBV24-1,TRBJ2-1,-,CATSGLDYNEQFF,TGTGCCACCAGTGGACTAGATTACAATGAGCAGTTCTTC
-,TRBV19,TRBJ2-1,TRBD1,CGCRGSNNEQFF,TGTGGGTGCAGGGGGTCCAACAATGAGCAGTTCTTC
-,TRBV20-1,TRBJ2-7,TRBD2,CSARLAGVRYVGNSYEQYF,TGCAGTGCTAGACTAGCGGGAGTCCGATACGTGGGGAACTCCTACGAGCAGTACTTC
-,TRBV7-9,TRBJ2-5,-,CASSLAVGSHPGETQYF,TGTGCCAGCAGCTTAGCGGTGGGTTCACACCCAGGCGAGACCCAGTACTTC
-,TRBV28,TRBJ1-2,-,CASSPPWGFYGYTF,TGTGCCAGCAGTCCCCCCTGGGGATTCTATGGCTACACCTTC
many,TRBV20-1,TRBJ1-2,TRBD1,CSVMGQGGFDYGYTF,TGCAGTGTCATGGGGCAGGGGGGGTTCGACTATGGCTACACCTTC
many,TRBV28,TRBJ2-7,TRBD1,CASRSTGEFYEQYF,TGTGCCAGCAGATCGACAGGGGAATTCTACGAGCAGTACTTC
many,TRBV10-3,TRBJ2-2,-,CAIGITPSSTGELFF,TGTGCCATCGGCATCACTCCTAGTTCCACCGGGGAGCTGTTTTTT
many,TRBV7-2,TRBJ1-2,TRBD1,CASSLGTGGNYGYTF,TGTGCCAGCAGCTTAGGGACAGGAGGAAACTATGGCTACACCTTC
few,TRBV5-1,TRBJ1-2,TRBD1,CASSPGQAAGNYGYTF,TGCGCCAGCAGCCCGGGACAGGCGGCCGGTAACTATGGCTACACCTTC
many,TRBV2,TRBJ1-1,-,CASSEEMGGTEAFF,TGTGCCAGCAGTGAAGAGATGGGAGGCACTGAAGCTTTCTTT
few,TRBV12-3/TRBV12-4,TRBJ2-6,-,CASSFSGAGANVLTF,TGTGCCAGCAGTTTTTCAGGGGCTGGGGCCAACGTCCTGACTTTC
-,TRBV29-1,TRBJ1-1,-,CSVEERDLNTEAFF,TGCAGCGTTGAAGAGAGAGACTTGAACACTGAAGCTTTCTTT
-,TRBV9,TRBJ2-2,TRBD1,CASSATGDPTGELFF,TGTGCCAGCAGCGCCACAGGGGACCCCACCGGGGAGCTGTTTTTT
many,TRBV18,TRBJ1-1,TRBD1,CASSVKTGGDQKAFF,TGTGCCAGCTCGGTCAAAACAGGGGGCGATCAAAAAGCTTTCTTT
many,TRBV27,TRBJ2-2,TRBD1,CASRRTGGLGELFF,TGTGCCAGCAGAAGGACAGGGGGCCTCGGGGAGCTGTTTTTT
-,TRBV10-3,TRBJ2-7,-,CAISDINLYSYEQYF,TGTGCCATCAGTGATATAAACTTGTACTCCTACGAGCAGTACTTC
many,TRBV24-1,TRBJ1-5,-,CATSDTNREPQHF,TGTGCCACCAGTGATACCAACCGGGAGCCCCAGCATTTT
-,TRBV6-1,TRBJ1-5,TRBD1,CASTPDRGPPLNQPQHF,TGTGCCAGCACCCCTGACAGGGGGCCGCCCCTCAATCAGCCCCAGCATTTT
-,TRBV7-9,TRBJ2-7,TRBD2,CASSQLAGGPDEQYF,TGTGCCAGCAGCCAACTAGCGGGAGGGCCCGACGAGCAGTACTTC
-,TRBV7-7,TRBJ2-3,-,CASSFSAGGTDTQYF,TGTGCTAGCAGCTTTTCCGCGGGTGGCACAGATACGCAGTATTTT
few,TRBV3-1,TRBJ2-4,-,CASSRTETAKNIQYF,TGTGCCAGCAGTCGGACAGAGACGGCCAAAAACATTCAGTACTTC
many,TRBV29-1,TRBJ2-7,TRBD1,CSVGGTGGVYEQYF,TGCAGCGTTGGTGGGACAGGGGGAGTCTACGAGCAGTACTTC
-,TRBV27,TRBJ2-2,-,CASIGGGGELFF,TGTGCCAGCATTGGGGGAGGCGGGGAGCTGTTTTTT
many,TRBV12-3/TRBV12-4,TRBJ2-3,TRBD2,CASRPPSGRVTDTQYF,TGTGCCAGCAGGCCCCCCAGCGGGAGGGTTACAGATACGCAGTATTTT
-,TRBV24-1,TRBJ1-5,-,CATSDLGDRPQHF,TGTGCCACCAGTGATTTGGGTGATCGGCCCCAGCATTTT
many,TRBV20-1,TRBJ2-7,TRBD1,CSARPGTGSYEQYF,TGCAGTGCTAGGCCCGGGACAGGGTCCTACGAGCAGTACTTC
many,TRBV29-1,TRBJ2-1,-,CSVEDPTSYNEQFF,TGCAGCGTTGAAGATCCTACTAGCTACAATGAGCAGTTCTTC
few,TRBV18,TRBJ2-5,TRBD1,CASSPKTGGETQYF,TGTGCCAGCTCACCTAAGACAGGGGGAGAGACCCAGTACTTC
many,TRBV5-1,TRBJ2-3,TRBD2,CASSLAPAGVSDTQYF,TGTGCCAGCAGCTTGGCCCCGGCGGGAGTATCAGATACGCAGTATTTT
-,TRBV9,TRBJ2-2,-,CASSLLATETTGELFF,TGTGCCAGCAGCCTCCTGGCAACGGAGACGACCGGGGAGCTGTTTTTT
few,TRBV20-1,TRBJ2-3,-,CSATGVSTDTQYF,TGCAGTGCTACAGGGGTGTCCACAGATACGCAGTATTTT
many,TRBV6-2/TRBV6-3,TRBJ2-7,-,CASSELGDDSYEQYF,TGTGCCAGCAGTGAACTAGGGGACGACTCCTACGAGCAGTACTTC
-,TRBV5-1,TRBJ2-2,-,CASSLVERQNTGELFF,TGCGCCAGCAGCTTGGTAGAGCGACAGAACACCGGGGAGCTGTTTTTT
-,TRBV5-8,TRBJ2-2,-,CASSWAGNTGELFF,TGTGCCAGCAGCTGGGCTGGGAACACCGGGGAGCTGTTTTTT
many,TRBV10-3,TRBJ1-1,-,CAISTGGDTEAFF,TGTGCCATCAGTACCGGGGGGGACACTGAAGCTTTCTTT
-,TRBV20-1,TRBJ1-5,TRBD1,CSQGGQGNNQPQHF,TGCAGTCAGGGGGGACAGGGTAACAATCAGCCCCAGCATTTT
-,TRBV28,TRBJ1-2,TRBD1,CASRRQGYGYTF,TGTGCCAGCAGACGACAGGGCTATGGCTACACCTTC
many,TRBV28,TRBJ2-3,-,CASMGDSWTGDTQYF,TGTGCCAGCATGGGGGACTCCTGGACAGGAGATACGCAGTATTTT